The 25 T cell receptor beta chains presented below share a single source sample, sequenced in a study of blood T cell repertoires in COVID-19. Clones were sequenced by immunoSEQ multiplex PCR, and TCRdb holds only the in-frame ones, with some missing. The data show 65,000 to 70,000 clones, around 82% seen once. The sequencing sample was made of peripheral blood. These receptors all stem from a man older than 75 with active COVID-19.

This clone occurred once. The V call is TRBV27, the J call TRBJ2-2, with TRBD2 as a possible D gene (6 bases). Germline assignment: CDR1 MNHEY and CDR2 SMNVEV (reference sequence). Trimming left V 3 bases short and J 8 bases short, with 10 bases between. The CDR3 runs 13 residues. CDR3: CASSLRGPGELFF. In DNA, the CDR3 is TGTGCCAGCAGTTTGCGGGGTCCGGGGGAGCTGTTTTTT.

The V and J genes are TRBV7-9 and TRBJ2-1; D might be TRBD2 (6 bases). The CDR3 length is 16 residues. V dropped 5 bases and J dropped 0 bases, with 14 bases sitting between them. Germline CDR1 and CDR2: SEHNR and FQNEAQ (reference sequence). The CDR3 bases are TGTGCCAGCAGCCATCCCGCCGGGAGCTCCTACAATGAGCAGTTCTTC. Protein sequence: CASSHPAGSSYNEQFF.

V is TRBV7-2 and J is TRBJ2-5, with D possibly matching TRBD1 (6 bases). Between the trimmed V and J ends, which lost 7 bases and 5 bases, there was a span of 11 bases. The germline CDR1 and CDR2 sequences are SGHTA and FQGNSA. The CDR3 extends over 12 amino acids. CDR3 bases: TGTGCCAGCACCCCAGGGGTGGAGACCCAGTACTTC. Amino acid sequence: CASTPGVETQYF.

The chain carries TRBV7-6 and TRBJ1-1; unclear D gene. The V and J ends lost 5 bases and 1 base respectively, with 11 bases between them. This CDR3 is 14 amino acids long. Germline V gives CDR1 SGHVS, CDR2 FNYEAQ. The CDR3 loop reads CASSSNPGNTEAFF. In nucleotides, the CDR3 is TGTGCCAGCAGCAGTAATCCGGGGAACACTGAAGCTTTCTTT.

The chain recombines TRBV7-3 with TRBJ2-3, with a tentative D call TRBD2 (6 bases). The germline V gene has CDR1 SGHTA and CDR2 FQGTGA. The CDR3 consists of 15 residues. Trimming removed 0 bases from V and 1 base from J, with 8 bases in between. CDR3 amino acids: CASSLTGGRTDTQYF. For the CDR3, the DNA is TGTGCCAGCAGCTTAACGGGGGGACGCACAGATACGCAGTATTTT.

This chain connects TRBV19 to TRBJ1-4; 9 bases align to TRBD1. Per the germline V gene, CDR1 is LNHDA and CDR2 is SQIVND (reference sequence). The CDR3 runs 15 residues. V lost 5 bases to trimming and J lost 6 bases; unmatched junction nucleotides: 7. CDR3 DNA sequence: TGTGCCAGTAGTCCCTCCGGGACAGGGCATGAAAAACTGTTTTTT. Amino acids: CASSPSGTGHEKLFF.

J is TRBJ1-5 and V is TRBV6-5; D is possibly TRBD1 (5 bases). Trimming took off 4 bases at V and 11 bases at J, with 12 bases between the two ends. In germline, CDR1 is MNHEY, CDR2 SVGAGI. The CDR3 sequence is 12 residues long. The CDR3 bases are TGTGCCAGCAGTTCGGCAGGGCTGGCCCAGCATTTT. Its translation is CASSSAGLAQHF.

This clone showed up just a few times. The chain carries TRBV7-2 and TRBJ2-1; 7 bases agree with TRBD2. J was trimmed by 10 bases and V by 1 base; bases with no gene match: 4. This CDR3 spans 13 amino acids. Germline CDR1 SGHTA, CDR2 FQGNSA. The CDR3 DNA follows: TGTGCCAGCAGCTTAGGGACTAGAGAGGAGCAGTTCTTC. Protein product: CASSLGTREEQFF.

The rearrangement uses TRBV4-3 and TRBJ2-1; 9 bases fit TRBD1. The CDR3 runs 16 residues. Per the germline V gene, CDR1 is LGHNA and CDR2 is YSLEER. Trimming removed 0 bases from V and 7 bases from J; junction bases left unmatched: 7. The CDR3 nucleotides read TGCGCCAGCAGCCAAGAAACCGGGACAGGGATTAATGAGCAGTTCTTC. Its translation is CASSQETGTGINEQFF.

The genes are TRBV28 and TRBJ2-2, with 9 bases matching TRBD1. CDR1 MDHEN and CDR2 SYDVKM come from the germline V gene. The J segment lost 5 bases and the V segment lost 6 bases, leaving 10 bases of the junction unmatched. This CDR3 has 16 amino acids. Here the CDR3 reads CASRMTGGLETGELFF. The CDR3 nucleotides are TGTGCCAGCAGAATGACAGGGGGTCTTGAGACCGGGGAGCTGTTTTTT.

J is TRBJ1-1 and V is TRBV6-5; 8 nucleotides align to TRBD1. J was trimmed by 7 bases and V by 5 bases; bases with no gene match: 12. This CDR3 comprises 15 residues. CDR1 is MNHEY and CDR2 is SVGAGI in the germline V gene. CDR3 DNA sequence: TGTGCCAGCAGTCCCCAGGCAGGGGGCCCACTTGAAGCTTTCTTT. It yields the protein CASSPQAGGPLEAFF.

The chain carries TRBV6-2 or TRBV6-3 and TRBJ1-2; TRBD1 matches 7 bases. With 2 bases clipped from V and 3 bases from J, the junction kept 0 bases outside the gene matches. Germline V gene sequence: CDR1 MNHEY, CDR2 SVGEGT. The CDR3 totals 13 residues. CDR3 nucleotides: TGTGCCAGCAGTTACACAGGGGACTATGGCTACACCTTC. It codes for CASSYTGDYGYTF.

The count of this clone is one. The rearrangement uses TRBV19 and TRBJ2-2; 7 bases line up with TRBD2. V lost 3 bases, J lost 4 bases, and 5 bases stayed unmatched. The germline CDR1 and CDR2 sequences are LNHDA and SQIVND (reference sequence). This CDR3 is built from 15 residues. CDR3 in amino acids: CASSMRERVTGELFF. For the CDR3, the DNA is TGTGCCAGTAGTATGCGGGAGCGAGTCACCGGGGAGCTGTTTTTT.

The V call is TRBV19, the J call TRBJ2-3; TRBD1 matches 8 bases. This CDR3 is built from 16 residues. The germline V gene has CDR1 LNHDA and CDR2 SQIVND (reference sequence). V shed 1 base, J shed 4 bases, and the junction held 7 bases outside the gene matches. Here the CDR3 reads CASSIAGGGTPDTQYF. In nucleotides, the CDR3 is TGTGCCAGTAGTATAGCAGGGGGCGGGACGCCAGATACGCAGTATTTT.

There are a few counts of this clone. The rearrangement links TRBV3-1 (or the pseudogene TRBV3-2) to TRBJ2-2; TRBD1 matches at 7 bases. Per germline, CDR1 LGHDT and CDR2 YNNKEL (reference sequence). J was trimmed by 2 bases and V by 4 bases; bases with no gene match: 7. This CDR3 has 16 amino acids. CDR3 coding DNA: TGTGCCAGCAGCCGATGGACAGGCGGCAACACCGGGGAGCTGTTTTTT. Amino acids: CASSRWTGGNTGELFF.

The chain uses TRBV5-1 and TRBJ2-7; D possibly corresponds to TRBD1 (6 bases). This CDR3 region has 15 residues. V lost 3 bases and J 1 base, leaving 14 bases between the germline ends. Per germline, CDR1 SGHRS and CDR2 YFSETQ. As DNA, the CDR3 is TGCGCCAGCAGCTCTCTATGGGGGCTTTCCTACGAGCAGTACTTC. Its translation is CASSSLWGLSYEQYF.

This sequence joins TRBV18 and TRBJ2-2; 7 bases are a match to TRBD1. V was clipped by 0 bases and J by 8 bases; unmatched bases: 3. This CDR3 comprises 14 residues. Germline CDR1 and CDR2: KGHSH and LQKENI. The CDR3: CASSPPGQSGELFF. The CDR3 bases are TGTGCCAGCTCACCACCGGGACAGAGTGGGGAGCTGTTTTTT.

The CDR3 loop is CASSPRIAGELYEQYF. The DNA for the CDR3 is TGTGCCAGCAGCCCTCGGATAGCGGGAGAGCTCTACGAGCAGTACTTC. The chain couples TRBV7-9 to TRBJ2-7, with TRBD2 matching 9 bases. Unmatched junction bases numbered 11, after V lost 5 bases and J lost 3 bases. This CDR3 has 16 residues. Germline values: CDR1 SEHNR, CDR2 FQNEAQ (reference sequence).

V gene TRBV7-2 combines with J gene TRBJ2-7; 7 bases fit TRBD2. This CDR3 contains 15 residues. Germline CDR1 and CDR2: SGHTA and FQGNSA. The J segment lost 3 bases and the V segment lost 4 bases, leaving 9 bases of the junction unmatched. CDR3 loop: CASSSNPGLNYEQYF. CDR3 bases: TGTGCCAGCAGCTCAAACCCGGGACTAAACTACGAGCAGTACTTC. The whole variable domain, filled in from reference TRBV7-2 and TRBJ2-7, reads GAGVSQSPSNKVTEKGKDVELRCDPISGHTALYWYRQSLGQGLEFLIYFQGNSAPDKSGLPSDRFSAERTGGSVSTLTIQRTQQEDSAVYLCASSSNPGLNYEQYFGPGTRLTVT.

The chain joins TRBV24-1 to TRBJ1-5; the match to TRBD1 covers 10 bases. Germline V gene lookup returns CDR1 KGHDR and CDR2 SFDVKD. Trimming cost V 6 bases and J 5 bases; bases outside gene matches: 3. The CDR3 is 14 amino acids. The CDR3, as DNA: TGTGCCACCAGTCGCGGACAGGGGGATCAGCCCCAGCATTTT. Encoded protein: CATSRGQGDQPQHF.

This clone was observed a few times. This rearrangement joins TRBV7-2 to TRBJ2-4; 9 nucleotides line up with TRBD2. Trimming removed 5 bases from V and 6 bases from J; junction bases left unmatched: 5. Germline CDR1 is SGHTA and CDR2 is FQGNSA. CDR3 length: 14 amino acids. The DNA for the CDR3 is TGTGCCAGCAGCCCGCGGGAGGGGAGAAACATTCAGTACTTC. It is translated as CASSPREGRNIQYF.

This chain connects TRBV7-9 to TRBJ1-4, with D maybe TRBD1 (5 bases). V was shortened by 5 bases and J by 4 bases, with 20 bases between the two germline ends. CDR3 length: 17 amino acids. Germline CDR1 is SEHNR and CDR2 is FQNEAQ (reference sequence). As DNA, the CDR3 is TGTGCCAGCAGCCTCTCACCCCAGGGATGGGGTAATGAAAAACTGTTTTTT. This gives the protein CASSLSPQGWGNEKLFF.

V gene TRBV20-1 combines with J gene TRBJ2-1; 8 bases match TRBD2. Trimming removed 6 bases from V and 10 bases from J; junction bases left unmatched: 5. CDR3 size: 11 residues. Germline lookup yields CDR1 DFQATT and CDR2 SNEGSKA (reference sequence). The chain's CDR3 is CSARPGGEQFF. The CDR3, as DNA: TGCAGTGCGCGGCCGGGGGGGGAGCAGTTCTTC.

The gene calls are TRBV24-1 and TRBJ2-7; 10 nucleotides match TRBD1. Germline V gives CDR1 KGHDR, CDR2 SFDVKD. J gave up 4 bases and V 1 base, and 6 bases lay outside the gene matches. This CDR3 region has 16 residues. This CDR3 reads CATSDLLDRGRYEQYF. CDR3 in DNA: TGTGCCACCAGTGATTTACTCGACAGGGGGCGATACGAGCAGTACTTC.

The V call is TRBV4-2, the J call TRBJ2-1, with 9 bases fitting TRBD2. The CDR3 is 17 residues long. With 0 bases clipped from V and 9 bases from J, the junction kept 12 bases outside the gene matches. The germline gives CDR1 LGHNA, CDR2 YNFKEQ. For the CDR3, the DNA is TGTGCCAGCAGCCAAGATAGGGCGGGGGGGCATTCACCTGAGCAGTTCTTC. It is translated as CASSQDRAGGHSPEQFF.